This T cell receptor (beta chain) stems from a study of PD-1 blockade in classical Hodgkin lymphoma. Germline V CDR1 and CDR2: SGHTS, YDEGEE. V dropped 5 bases and J dropped 0; count of bases not matched to a gene: 10. CDR3 length equals 19 residues. Time point denoted: newly diagnosed, previously untreated cHL patient sample. It was by magnetic negative selection that CD4+ T cells were purified from thawed PBMCs. TCRdb's table, derived via immunoSEQ multiplex PCR, lists solely in-frame clones and lacks some. The table lists about 23,000 clones, roughly 89% of them singletons. The rearrangement uses TRBV5-8 and TRBJ2-6, with TRBD1 identical over 11 bases. Sequences were obtained from CD4+ T cells from blood. The sequence was obtained from a human donor with classical Hodgkin lymphoma. CDR3 region: CASSPTGTGGPSGANVLTF. CDR3 nucleotide sequence: TGTGCCAGCAGTCCCACCGGGACAGGGGGGCCCTCTGGGGCCAACGTCCTGACTTTC.